The TCR beta chain described here comes from a study of T cell clones after liver transplantation. About the research overall: A pre-transplant mixed lymphocyte reaction with TCRbeta sequencing defined graft-donor-reactive clones followed in post-transplant blood. As an antigen-independent comparator, third-party-reactive TCRbeta sequences came from pre-transplant mixed lymphocyte reactions. Without induction therapy, subjects received standard immunosuppression until 12-24 months post-transplant. Study-level points and caveats: Migration into the graft, not deletion, may explain lost graft donor-reactive T cells.

The protocol was immunoSEQ multiplex PCR, while the TCRdb copy is restricted to in-frame clones and leaves out a portion. Of around 13,000 clones listed, roughly 80% were seen once; the top ten hold roughly 29%. About this clone: Its antigen remains unknown.

V was clipped by 4 bases and J by 0 bases, with 14 bases between them. The CDR3 length is 15 residues. Germline values: CDR1 SGHDT, CDR2 YYEEEE. The chain uses TRBV5-6 and TRBJ2-7, with D perhaps given as TRBD1 or TRBD2 (5 bases each). The sequencing used CD8+ T cells from blood, collected at the 22-month timepoint. This clonotype was sampled from a human patient who received a liver transplant. Some T cells may possibly be graft donor cells. The CDR3 here is CASSEGGGYSYEQYF. CDR3 nucleotide sequence: TGTGCCAGCAGCGAAGGTGGGGGTTACTCCTACGAGCAGTACTTC.